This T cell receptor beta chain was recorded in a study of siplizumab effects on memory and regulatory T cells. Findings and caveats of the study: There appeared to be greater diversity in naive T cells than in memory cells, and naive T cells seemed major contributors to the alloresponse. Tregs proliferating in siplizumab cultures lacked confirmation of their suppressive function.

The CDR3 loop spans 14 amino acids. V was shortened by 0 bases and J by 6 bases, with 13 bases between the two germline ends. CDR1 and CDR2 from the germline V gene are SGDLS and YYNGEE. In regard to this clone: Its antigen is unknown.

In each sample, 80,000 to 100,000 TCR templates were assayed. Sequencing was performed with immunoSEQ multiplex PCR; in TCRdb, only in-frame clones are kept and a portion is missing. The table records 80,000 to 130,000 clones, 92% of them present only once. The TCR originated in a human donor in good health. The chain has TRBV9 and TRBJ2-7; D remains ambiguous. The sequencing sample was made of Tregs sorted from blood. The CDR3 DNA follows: TGTGCCAGCAGCGTAGTCAGCGACGGCGGCGAGCAGTACTTC. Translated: CASSVVSDGGEQYF.